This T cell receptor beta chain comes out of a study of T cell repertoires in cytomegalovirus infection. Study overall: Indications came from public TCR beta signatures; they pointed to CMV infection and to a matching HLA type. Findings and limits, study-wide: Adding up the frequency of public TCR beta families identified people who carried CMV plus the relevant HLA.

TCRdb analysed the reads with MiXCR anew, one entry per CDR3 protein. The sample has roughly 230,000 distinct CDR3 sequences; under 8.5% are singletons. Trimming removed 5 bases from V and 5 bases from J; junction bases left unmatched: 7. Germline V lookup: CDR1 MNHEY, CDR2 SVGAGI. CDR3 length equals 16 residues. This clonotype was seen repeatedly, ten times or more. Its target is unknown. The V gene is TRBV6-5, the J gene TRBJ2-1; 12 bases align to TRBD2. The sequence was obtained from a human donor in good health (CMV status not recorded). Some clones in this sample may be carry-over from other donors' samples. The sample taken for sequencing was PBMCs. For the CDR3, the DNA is TGTGCCAGCAGTACCCAACTAGCGGGGGGCAACAATGAGCAGTTCTTC. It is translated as CASSTQLAGGNNEQFF.